These 8 T cell receptor beta chains were all obtained from the same sample, sequenced in a study of tumor-infiltrating lymphocytes in primary liver carcinoma. Unsorted bulk tissue (roughly 19-31 mg) underwent RNA and DNA co-extraction. From 500 ng of total RNA, TCR beta-specific cDNA was reverse-transcribed using a constant-region primer. Investigators got TCR beta libraries out of three nested multiplex PCR rounds, done with slightly modified ARM-PCR. Both of the initial two PCR rounds ran for approximately 11 cycles and employed TRBV1-TRBV30 forward primers alongside a C-beta reverse primer. TCRdb analysed the multiplex PCR reads with MiXCR anew, one entry per CDR3 protein. The repertoire has about 60,000 distinct CDR3 sequences, about two thirds of them found once; the top ten carry approximately 41%. The sequenced sample consisted of liver tumor tissue from sampling region 4. Indicated subset: tumor region T4, right-lateral pole. The receptors were sampled from a man in his forties with primary liver carcinoma and hepatitis B virus infection.

This clonotype was counted only a few times. An end of the junction differs from the germline gene, which may be a read error. The rearrangement uses TRBV4-2 and TRBJ2-1, with 10 nucleotides matching TRBD1. Germline V lookup: CDR1 LGHNA, CDR2 YNFKEQ. The CDR3 has 16 amino acids. This CDR3 reads CASSHTGGQGNNEQFF. The CDR3 DNA follows: TGCGCCAGCAGCCACACCGGGGGACAGGGGAACAATGAGCAGTTCTTC.

With regard to this clonotype: This likely comes from a read error, as the CDR3 has no conserved phenylalanine or tryptophan at its end. V and J are TRBV5-4 and TRBJ1-1; D unclear. Germline lookup yields CDR1 SGHNT and CDR2 YYREEE (reference sequence). With 0 bases removed from V and 1 base from J, the gap between germline ends came to 7 bases. There are 14 residues in the CDR3. The CDR3 loop reads CASSLAMANTEAFS. CDR3 in DNA: TGTGCCAGCAGCTTGGCCATGGCGAACACTGAAGCTTTCTCT.

Remarks on this clonotype: A clone one base away is much larger, so this may be a read error. The genes are TRBV7-9 and TRBJ2-4; the D gene is possibly TRBD2 (5 bases). Looked up from germline, CDR1 is SEHNR and CDR2 is FQNEAQ (reference sequence). The CDR3 has 16 amino acids. This CDR3 is CASSPGGGEAKNIQHF. CDR3 sequence (DNA): TGTGCCAGCAGCCCAGGCGGAGGTGAAGCCAAAAACATTCAGCACTTC.

A remark on this clonotype: A much larger clone differs by one base, so this may be a read error. This sequence joins TRBV7-8 and TRBJ2-5; unclear D gene. The germline V gene has CDR1 SGHVS and CDR2 FQNEAQ. Trimming took off 5 bases at V and 2 bases at J, with 9 bases between the two ends. The CDR3 covers 13 residues. The CDR3 region has the DNA TGTGCCAGCAGCATAGTGGTACAAGAGACCCAGTACTTC. It codes for CASSIVVQETQYF.

This clonotype was counted many times. The chain has TRBV29-1 and TRBJ2-5; D gene uncertain. CDR3 length equals 13 residues. Per the germline V gene, CDR1 is SQVTM and CDR2 is ANQGSEA. V lost 6 bases, J lost 5 bases, and 16 bases lay in between. The chain's CDR3 is CSVAGPRSETQYF. The CDR3 DNA reads as TGCAGCGTGGCCGGCCCCAGGTCCGAGACCCAGTACTTC.

This clonotype was picked up a small number of times. The junction differs from germline at one of its ends, possibly a read error. V is TRBV4-1 and J is TRBJ2-1; D remains unclear. The germline gives CDR1 MGHRA, CDR2 YSYEKL. There are 16 residues in the CDR3. CDR3 in DNA: TGCGCCAGCACCCAAGAGTCAGCGACCCAATACAATGAGCAGTTCTTC. Protein: CASTQESATQYNEQFF.

Regarding this clonotype: At one boundary the junction diverges from the germline segment, which might be a read error. The chain recombines TRBV5-6 with TRBJ1-1; D perhaps matches TRBD1 (6 bases). Germline CDR1 SGHDT, CDR2 YYEEEE. The CDR3 runs to 15 residues. The CDR3 DNA sequence: TGTACCAGCAGCTTGGGGGGGACGGGGGCCCCTGAAGCTTTCTTT. Translation gives CTSSLGGTGAPEAFF. The full variable domain, rest sourced from reference TRBV5-6 and TRBJ1-1, is DAGVTQSPTHLIKTRGQQVTLRCSPKSGHDTVSWYQQALGQGPQFIFQYYEEEERQRGNFPDRFSGHQFPNYSSELNVNALLLGDSALYLCTSSLGGTGAPEAFFGQGTRLTVV.

With respect to this clonotype: The conserved phenylalanine or tryptophan is not found at the CDR3 terminus, so this likely reflects a read error. Because the CDR3's place on the DNA is in doubt, the DNA is left out and the CDR3 is given as listed by TCRdb. The CDR3: CTSSENEARASQC. V usage is TRBV6-1 and J usage is TRBJ2-7; the table calls TRBD2, which could not be checked here. The V gene's germline CDR1 is MNHNS and CDR2 SASEGT. The CDR3 has 13 residues if both end residues are counted.